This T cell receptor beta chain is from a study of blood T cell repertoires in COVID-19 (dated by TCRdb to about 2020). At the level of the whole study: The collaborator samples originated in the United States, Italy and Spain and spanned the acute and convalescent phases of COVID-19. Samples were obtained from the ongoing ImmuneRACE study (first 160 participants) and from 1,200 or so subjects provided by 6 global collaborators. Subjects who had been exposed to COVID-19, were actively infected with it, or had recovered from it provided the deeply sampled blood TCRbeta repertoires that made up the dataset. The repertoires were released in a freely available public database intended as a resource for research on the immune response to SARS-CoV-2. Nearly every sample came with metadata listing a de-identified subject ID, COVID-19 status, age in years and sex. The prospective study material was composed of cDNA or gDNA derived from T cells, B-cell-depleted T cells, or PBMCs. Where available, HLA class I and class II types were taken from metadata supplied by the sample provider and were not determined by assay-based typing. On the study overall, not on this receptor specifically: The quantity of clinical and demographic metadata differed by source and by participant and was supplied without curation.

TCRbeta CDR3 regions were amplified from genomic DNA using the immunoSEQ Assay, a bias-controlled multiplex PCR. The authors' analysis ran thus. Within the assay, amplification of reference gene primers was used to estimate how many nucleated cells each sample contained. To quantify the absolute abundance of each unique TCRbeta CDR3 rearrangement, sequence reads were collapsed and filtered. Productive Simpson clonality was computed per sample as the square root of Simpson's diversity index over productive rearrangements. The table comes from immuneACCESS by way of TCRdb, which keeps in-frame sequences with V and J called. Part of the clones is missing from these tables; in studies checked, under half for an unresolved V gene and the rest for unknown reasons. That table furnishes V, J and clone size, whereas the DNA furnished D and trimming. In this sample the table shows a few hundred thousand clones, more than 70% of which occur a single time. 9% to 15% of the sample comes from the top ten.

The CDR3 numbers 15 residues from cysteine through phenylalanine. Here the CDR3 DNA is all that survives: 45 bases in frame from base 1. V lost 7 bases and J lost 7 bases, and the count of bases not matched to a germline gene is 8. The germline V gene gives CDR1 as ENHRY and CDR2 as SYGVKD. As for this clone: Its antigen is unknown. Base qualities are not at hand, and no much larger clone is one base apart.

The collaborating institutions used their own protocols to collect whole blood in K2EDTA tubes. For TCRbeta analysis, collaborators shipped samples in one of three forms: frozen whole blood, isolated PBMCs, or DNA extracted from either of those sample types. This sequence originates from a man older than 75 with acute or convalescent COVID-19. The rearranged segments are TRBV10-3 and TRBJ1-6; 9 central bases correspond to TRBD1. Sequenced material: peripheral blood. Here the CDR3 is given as CAIKGSGQGNSPLHF. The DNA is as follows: TGTGCCATCAAGGGCTCTGGACAGGGGAATTCACCCCTCCACTTT.